The sequence of this TCR beta chain was determined in a study of PD-1 blockade in classical Hodgkin lymphoma. Whole-study results and caveats: A reduction in baseline TCR diversity was reportedly seen in newly diagnosed patients relative to healthy donors. The drivers behind the repertoire differences, possibly disease activity or prior therapy, remain undefined.

Repertoires were generated with immunoSEQ multiplex PCR, while TCRdb's copy carries only in-frame clones and drops some. The data show approximately 100,000 clones, with roughly 90% seen just once and under 7.5% held by the top ten. This CDR3 has 12 amino acids. Trimming took off 7 bases at V and 5 bases at J, with 11 bases between the two ends. From germline, CDR1 is MNHEY and CDR2 SMNVEV (reference sequence). Comment on this clone: What it recognizes is unknown.

No patient escaped relapse after autologous stem cell transplantation, and brentuximab vedotin exposure varied. V usage is TRBV27 and J usage is TRBJ2-5, with no clear D. The TCR was taken from a human donor with classical Hodgkin lymphoma. The material was peripheral blood mononuclear cells (PBMCs), obtained before the second cycle of nivolumab. CDR3 loop: CASNQGKETQYF. The DNA of the CDR3 is TGTGCCAGCAATCAAGGAAAGGAGACCCAGTACTTC.